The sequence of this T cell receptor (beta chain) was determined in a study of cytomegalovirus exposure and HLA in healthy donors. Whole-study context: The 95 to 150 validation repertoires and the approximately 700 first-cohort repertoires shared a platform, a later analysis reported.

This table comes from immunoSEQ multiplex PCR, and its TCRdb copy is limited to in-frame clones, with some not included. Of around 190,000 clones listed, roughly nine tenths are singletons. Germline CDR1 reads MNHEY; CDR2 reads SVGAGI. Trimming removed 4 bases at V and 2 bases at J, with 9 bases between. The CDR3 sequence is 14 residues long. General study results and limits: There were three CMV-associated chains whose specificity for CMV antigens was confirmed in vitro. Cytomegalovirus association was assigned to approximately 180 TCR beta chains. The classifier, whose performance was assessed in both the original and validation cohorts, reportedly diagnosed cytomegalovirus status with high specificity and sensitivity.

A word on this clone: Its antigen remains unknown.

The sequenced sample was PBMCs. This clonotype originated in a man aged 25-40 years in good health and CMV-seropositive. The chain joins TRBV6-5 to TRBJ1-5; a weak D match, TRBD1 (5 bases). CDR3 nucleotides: TGTGCCAGCAGTTCAAGGGGTGGCAATCAGCCCCAGCATTTT. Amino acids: CASSSRGGNQPQHF.